One and the same sample provided the 8 T cell receptor beta chains below, sequenced in a study of T cells in Graves' hyperthyroidism and ophthalmopathy. Template material for amplifying TCR beta CDR3 regions consisted of RNA transcripts. HTBI primers were the set used in a first-round RT-PCR of the TCR CDR3. TCRdb reprocessed the multiplex PCR reads via MiXCR and lists one record per CDR3 protein. This table has fewer than 350,000 distinct CDR3 sequences, approximately 18% appearing once. Sequenced input: blood. All receptors derive from a woman in her forties with Graves' ophthalmopathy.

This clonotype was seen ten or more times. The rearrangement joins TRBV11-2 to TRBJ2-2, with 7 bases lining up with TRBD2. J was trimmed by 5 bases and V by 5 bases; bases with no gene match: 11. This CDR3 region has 16 residues. CDR1 is SGHAT, CDR2 FQNNGV, per germline. This CDR3 is CASSRGPEGGTGELFF. In DNA, the CDR3 is TGTGCCAGCAGCCGAGGGCCTGAGGGAGGGACCGGGGAGCTGTTTTTT. Full variable domain (remainder filled in from reference TRBV11-2 and TRBJ2-2): EAGVAQSPRYKIIEKRQSVAFWCNPISGHATLYWYQQILGQGPKLLIQFQNNGVVDDSQLPKDRFSAERLKGVDSTLKIQPAKLEDSAVYLCASSRGPEGGTGELFFGEGSRLTVL.

This clonotype was observed at least ten times. The V call is TRBV6-1, the J call TRBJ2-7; TRBD1 matches at 8 bases. The CDR3 covers 14 residues. Trimming at V came to 10 bases and at J to 3 bases, leaving 11 bases not matched to a gene. CDR1 is MNHNS and CDR2 is SASEGT in the germline V gene. This CDR3 is CATTWGQAFYEQYF. CDR3 bases: TGTGCCACCACCTGGGGACAGGCGTTCTACGAGCAGTACTTC.

V gene TRBV9 combines with J gene TRBJ2-2; the match to TRBD1 covers 7 bases. The CDR3 is 13 residues long. Germline CDR1 and CDR2: SGDLS and YYNGEE. With 8 bases clipped from V and 1 base from J, the junction kept 2 bases outside the gene matches. The chain's CDR3 is CARGTENTGELFF. In nucleotides, the CDR3 is TGTGCCAGGGGGACAGAGAACACCGGGGAGCTGTTTTTT.

This clonotype was seen repeatedly, ten times or more. The chain combines TRBV7-6 with TRBJ1-1; 8 positions agree with TRBD1. Germline loops: CDR1 SGHVS, CDR2 FNYEAQ. J was trimmed by 4 bases and V by 4 bases; bases with no gene match: 2. The CDR3 runs to 13 residues. CDR3 in DNA: TGTGCCAGCAGCTGGGACAGGACCACTGAAGCTTTCTTT. This gives the protein CASSWDRTTEAFF.

This clonotype has at least ten counts. This chain uses TRBV28 with TRBJ2-7; 7 nucleotides match TRBD1. Germline CDR1 is MDHEN and CDR2 is SYDVKM. The V gene end was trimmed by 5 bases and the J gene end by 7 bases; junction bases not matched to a gene: 5. This CDR3 region has 12 residues. The CDR3: CASSRPQGEQYF. CDR3 in DNA: TGTGCCAGCAGTCGACCACAGGGGGAGCAGTACTTC.

This clonotype came up many times. The chain recombines TRBV20-1 with TRBJ1-1; D possibly corresponds to TRBD1 (5 bases). Trimming stripped 0 bases from V and 3 bases from J, with 14 bases between. Germline CDR1 is DFQATT and CDR2 is SNEGSKA (reference sequence). The CDR3 loop spans 15 amino acids. CDR3 DNA sequence: TGCAGTGCTAGAGATTTTGCGGGGGGGTACACTGAAGCTTTCTTT. It translates to CSARDFAGGYTEAFF.

This clonotype was seen ten or more times. V gene TRBV28 combines with J gene TRBJ1-1, with TRBD1 matching over 8 bases. The germline CDR1 and CDR2 sequences are MDHEN and SYDVKM. The V gene end was trimmed by 5 bases and the J gene end by 5 bases; junction bases not matched to a gene: 7. The CDR3 runs 14 residues. The CDR3 protein is CASSIQGEGTEAFF. In DNA form, the CDR3 reads TGTGCCAGCAGTATACAGGGGGAGGGAACTGAAGCTTTCTTT.

Turning to this clonotype: A much bigger clone sits one base away, suggesting this may be a read error. This chain joins TRBV27 and TRBJ2-6; D is possibly TRBD2 (5 bases). Germline values: CDR1 MNHEY, CDR2 SMNVEV (reference sequence). This CDR3 is 14 amino acids long. The chain's CDR3 is CAGRRDSGANVLTF. The CDR3, as DNA: TGTGCCGGCAGACGGGACTCTGGGGCCAACGTCCTGACTTTC.